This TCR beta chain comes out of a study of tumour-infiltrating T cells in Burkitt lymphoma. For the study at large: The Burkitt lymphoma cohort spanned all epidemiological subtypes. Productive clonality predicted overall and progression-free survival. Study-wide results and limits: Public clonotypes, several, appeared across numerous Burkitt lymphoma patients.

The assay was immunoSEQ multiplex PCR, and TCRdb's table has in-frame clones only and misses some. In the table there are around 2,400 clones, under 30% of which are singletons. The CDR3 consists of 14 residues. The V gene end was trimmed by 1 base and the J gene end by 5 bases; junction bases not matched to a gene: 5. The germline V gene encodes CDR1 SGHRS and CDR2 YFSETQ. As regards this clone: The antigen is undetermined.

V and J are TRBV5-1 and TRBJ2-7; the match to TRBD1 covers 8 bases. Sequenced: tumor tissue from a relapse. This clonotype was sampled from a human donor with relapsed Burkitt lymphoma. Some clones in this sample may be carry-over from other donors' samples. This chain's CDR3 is CASSLLQGDHEQYF. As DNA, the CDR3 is TGCGCCAGCAGCTTGTTACAGGGGGACCACGAGCAGTACTTC.